Listed below are T cell receptor beta chains from one sample, sequenced in a study of OX40 agonist ivuxolimab in advanced cancers. The repertoire was sequenced with immunoSEQ multiplex PCR; TCRdb's copy has only in-frame clones and lacks some. The sample carries 25,000 to 30,000 clones, 75% to 85% recorded once. This specimen was CD4+ or CD8+ T cells sorted from blood, taken in a trial of the OX40 agonist ivuxolimab. The source of these receptors is an adult with an advanced solid tumor such as melanoma, head and neck, liver or kidney cancer. Each CDR3 is given with its conserved first and last residue. Each record gives: clone size, J gene, V gene, D gene, CDR3 protein, CDR3 DNA. The D gene is left open where the match is weak. The size entry is marked missing in some rows and otherwise reads once, few, many or a size class.

NA | TRBJ1-4 | TRBV9 | TRBD1 | CASSAGTVTNEKLFF | TGTGCCAGCAGCGCCGGGACAGTTACTAATGAAAAACTGTTTTTT
NA | TRBJ2-2 | TRBV19 | TRBD1 | CASSWTGSPNGELFF | TGTGCCAGTAGTTGGACAGGGTCTCCGAACGGGGAGCTGTTTTTT
few | TRBJ1-2 | TRBV28 | TRBD1 | CASSPTGTGNGYTF | TGTGCCAGCAGTCCTACCGGGACAGGGAATGGCTACACCTTC
NA | TRBJ2-5 | TRBV5-3 | NA | CARRSTRETQYF | TGTGCCAGAAGGTCGACCCGGGAGACCCAGTACTTC
NA | TRBJ2-1 | TRBV6-4 | TRBD2 | CASSVEAGEVHEQFF | TGTGCCAGCAGTGTAGAAGCGGGAGAGGTCCATGAGCAGTTCTTC
NA | TRBJ2-1 | TRBV11-3 | TRBD2 | CASSLSGLANEQFF | TGTGCCAGCAGCTTATCCGGACTAGCGAATGAGCAGTTCTTC
NA | TRBJ2-1 | TRBV4-1 | NA | CASSQERLNEQFF | TGCGCCAGCAGCCAAGAGCGGCTCAATGAGCAGTTCTTC
NA | TRBJ1-2 | TRBV7-9 | NA | CASSLGLYYGYTF | TGTGCCAGCAGCTTGGGACTTTACTATGGCTACACCTTC
once | TRBJ2-1 | TRBV9 | NA | CASSVSGSGQYLVQFF | TGTGCCAGCAGCGTAAGTGGTAGCGGTCAGTATTTAGTGCAGTTCTTC
NA | TRBJ2-1 | TRBV9 | TRBD2 | CASSVASGFSAEQFF | TGTGCCAGCAGCGTAGCTAGCGGATTCTCAGCTGAGCAGTTCTTC
once | TRBJ2-7 | TRBV27 | NA | CASSLGGGRSSYEQYF | TGTGCCAGCAGCTTAGGTGGTGGTAGGAGCTCCTACGAGCAGTACTTC
NA | TRBJ2-1 | TRBV27 | NA | CASGNPTEQFF | TGTGCCAGCGGAAACCCGACAGAGCAGTTCTTC
NA | TRBJ2-1 | TRBV27 | TRBD2 | CASTGWTSGRNEQFF | TGTGCCAGCACCGGATGGACTAGCGGGAGGAATGAGCAGTTCTTC
NA | TRBJ1-1 | TRBV5-5 | NA | CASSLVGSTEAFF | TGTGCCAGCAGCTTGGTGGGGAGCACTGAAGCTTTCTTT
NA | TRBJ2-7 | TRBV4-1 | NA | CASSQDGVGDEQYF | TGCGCCAGCAGCCAAGATGGGGTCGGGGACGAGCAGTACTTC
NA | TRBJ2-1 | TRBV7-9 | TRBD1 | CASSSQGAYNEQFF | TGTGCCAGCAGCTCACAGGGGGCCTACAATGAGCAGTTCTTC
NA | TRBJ2-1 | TRBV10-3 | NA | CAISEPPGTPFF | TGTGCCATCAGTGAGCCCCCGGGCACCCCGTTCTTC
NA | TRBJ2-1 | TRBV7-2 | TRBD2 | CASSPLAGSYNEQFF | TGTGCCAGCAGCCCTTTAGCGGGCTCCTACAATGAGCAGTTCTTC
NA | TRBJ2-1 | TRBV7-9 | TRBD2 | CASSAGERGYNEQFF | TGTGCCAGCAGCGCCGGGGAGCGGGGGTACAATGAGCAGTTCTTC
NA | TRBJ1-4 | TRBV27 | NA | CASSPSFSGSNEKLFF | TGTGCCAGCAGTCCTTCCTTCTCGGGCAGTAATGAAAAACTGTTTTTT
NA | TRBJ1-5 | TRBV9 | NA | CASSGQNNQPQHF | TGTGCCAGCAGCGGACAGAATAATCAGCCCCAGCATTTT
NA | TRBJ2-3 | TRBV30 | TRBD1 | CAWSATGTVEITDTQYF | TGTGCCTGGAGTGCAACCGGGACAGTCGAAATCACAGATACGCAGTATTTT
NA | TRBJ2-6 | TRBV9 | NA | CASSVGSGSGANVLTF | TGTGCCAGCAGCGTAGGTTCGGGTTCTGGGGCCAACGTCCTGACTTTC
once | TRBJ2-1 | TRBV6-1 | NA | CASSESGTHYNEQFF | TGTGCCAGCAGTGAATCCGGGACACATTACAATGAGCAGTTCTTC
NA | TRBJ2-2 | TRBV4-1 | TRBD2 | CASSQATSGNTGELFF | TGCGCCAGCAGCCAAGCGACTAGCGGGAACACCGGGGAGCTGTTTTTT
NA | TRBJ2-7 | TRBV9 | TRBD1 | CASSVGDRRPYEQYF | TGTGCCAGCAGCGTAGGGGACAGGCGACCCTACGAGCAGTACTTC
NA | TRBJ1-2 | TRBV7-9 | TRBD1 | CASSFPGDRGNYGYTF | TGTGCCAGCAGCTTCCCTGGGGACAGGGGTAACTATGGCTACACCTTC
NA | TRBJ2-1 | TRBV19 | NA | CASRLGPSYNEQFF | TGTGCCAGCCGCTTAGGGCCTAGCTACAATGAGCAGTTCTTC
NA | TRBJ2-7 | TRBV11-2 | NA | CASSQGPVDEQYF | TGTGCCAGCAGCCAGGGACCCGTGGACGAGCAGTACTTC
NA | TRBJ1-1 | TRBV4-1 | TRBD1 | CASSQGQGGTEAFF | TGCGCCAGCAGCCAAGGGCAGGGGGGCACTGAAGCTTTCTTT